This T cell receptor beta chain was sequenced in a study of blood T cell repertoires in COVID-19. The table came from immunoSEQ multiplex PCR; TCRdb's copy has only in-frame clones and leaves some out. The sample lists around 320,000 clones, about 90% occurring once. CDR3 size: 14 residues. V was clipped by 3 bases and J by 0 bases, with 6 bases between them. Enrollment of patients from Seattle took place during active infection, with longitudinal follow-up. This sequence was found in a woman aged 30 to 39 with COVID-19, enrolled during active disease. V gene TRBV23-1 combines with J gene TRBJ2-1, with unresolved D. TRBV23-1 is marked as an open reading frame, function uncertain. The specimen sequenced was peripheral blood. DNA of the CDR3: TGCGCCAGCAGTCAGTCCCTCTCCTACAATGAGCAGTTCTTC. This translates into CASSQSLSYNEQFF.